Listed here are 12 T cell receptor beta chains from one sample, sequenced in a study of cytomegalovirus exposure and HLA in healthy donors. In the PCR, 60 Vbeta and 13 Jbeta primers were used. The data were produced by immunoSEQ multiplex PCR, yet TCRdb's version contains in-frame clones alone and is incomplete. The sample holds approximately 150,000 clones, 76% seen once. Material: PBMCs. The receptors originated from a male donor in good health and CMV-seronegative.

The chain links TRBV5-1 to TRBJ1-6, with TRBD1 as a possible D gene (5 bases). The germline CDR1 and CDR2 sequences are SGHRS and YFSETQ. Deletions cut 2 bases from V and 6 bases from J, with 12 bases between. CDR3 size: 15 residues. The CDR3 region is CASSLQDRPNSPLHF. As DNA, the CDR3 is TGCGCCAGCAGCTTACAGGATCGGCCTAATTCACCCCTCCACTTT.

This clone has a handful of counts. V usage is TRBV4-1 and J usage is TRBJ1-4, with D perhaps TRBD1 (5 bases). The germline gives CDR1 MGHRA, CDR2 YSYEKL. This CDR3 is 12 amino acids long. Trimming took 4 bases from V and 8 from J, leaving 8 bases between them. CDR3 protein: CASSRSGEKLFF. CDR3 in DNA: TGCGCCAGCAGCCGGTCAGGGGAAAAACTGTTTTTT.

The chain employs TRBV7-2 and TRBJ2-7; TRBD2 matches at 8 bases. The length of the CDR3 is 15 residues. Germline trimming cut 5 bases from V and 2 bases from J; bases unmatched to any gene: 8. The germline CDR1 and CDR2 sequences are SGHTA and FQGNSA. The CDR3 here is CASSTTGGRTYEQYF. CDR3 DNA: TGTGCCAGCAGCACGACGGGGGGGCGGACCTACGAGCAGTACTTC.

CDR3 sequence: CASTKGAGDYEQYF. Written as DNA, the CDR3 is TGTGCCAGCACCAAGGGAGCTGGGGACTACGAGCAGTACTTC. The rearrangement links TRBV2 to TRBJ2-7, with D possibly being TRBD2 (5 bases). The germline gives CDR1 SNHLY, CDR2 FYNNEI. V was shortened by 7 bases and J by 3 bases, with 16 bases between the two germline ends. The CDR3 spans 14 residues.

This chain joins TRBV9 and TRBJ1-6; 9 bases agree with TRBD1. The germline CDR1 and CDR2 sequences are SGDLS and YYNGEE. This CDR3 is 17 amino acids long. J lost 7 bases, V lost 3 bases, and 11 bases had no gene match. CDR3 loop: CASSADRGRGWNSPLHF. The CDR3 nucleotides read TGTGCCAGCAGCGCAGACAGGGGGAGAGGTTGGAATTCACCCCTCCACTTT.

The chain carries TRBV7-2 and TRBJ2-7, with a weak D call TRBD1 (5 bases). V was cut by 6 bases and J by 3 bases, with 12 bases left in between. The CDR3 consists of 13 residues. Germline CDR1 and CDR2: SGHTA and FQGNSA. CDR3 nucleotide sequence: TGTGCCAGCAGTAACCTTCAGGGCTACGAGCAGTACTTC. Its protein is CASSNLQGYEQYF.

The V call is TRBV18, the J call TRBJ2-1; 10 bases agree with TRBD2. V was clipped by 5 bases and J by 0 bases; unmatched bases: 4. The CDR3 has 16 amino acids. CDR1 KGHSH and CDR2 LQKENI come from the germline V gene. CDR3 sequence reads: CASSAGTSDSYNEQFF. The CDR3, as DNA: TGTGCCAGCTCAGCCGGGACTAGCGACTCCTACAATGAGCAGTTCTTC.

As for this clone: The junction and the germline gene differ at one end; a read error may be behind it. The chain combines TRBV2 with TRBJ1-5, with a weak D call TRBD1 (6 bases). The CDR3 extends over 16 amino acids. CDR1 is SNHLY and CDR2 is FYNNEI in the germline V gene. For the CDR3, the DNA is TGTGCCAGCGGTGAATTCGGGAGGGGGAGTACTCAGCCCCAGCATTTT. This sequence encodes CASGEFGRGSTQPQHF. The whole variable domain, filled in from reference TRBV2 and TRBJ1-5, reads EPEVTQTPSHQVTQMGQEVILRCVPISNHLYFYWYRQILGQKVEFLVSFYNNEISEKSEIFDDQFSVERPDGSNFTLKIRSTKLEDSAMYFCASGEFGRGSTQPQHFGDGTRLSIL.

This chain uses TRBV7-2 with TRBJ2-3; 8 bases agree with TRBD2. The germline gives CDR1 SGHTA, CDR2 FQGNSA. Trimming cost V 3 bases and J 7 bases; bases outside gene matches: 15. CDR3 size: 17 residues. This CDR3 is CASSFPMGGTSSNTQYF. In DNA form, the CDR3 reads TGTGCCAGCAGCTTTCCTATGGGGGGGACTAGTTCTAATACGCAGTATTTT.

The V gene is TRBV7-2, the J gene TRBJ1-2; 7 nucleotides align to TRBD1. Germline V gene sequence: CDR1 SGHTA, CDR2 FQGNSA. Losses at the gene ends were 1 base for V and 8 bases for J; bases not matched to a gene: 7. The CDR3 loop spans 14 amino acids. CDR3 in DNA: TGTGCCAGCAGCTTAGTCAGCCCAGGGGGAGGCTACACCTTC. Translating gives CASSLVSPGGGYTF.

The V and J genes are TRBV5-1 and TRBJ1-1, with D maybe TRBD1 (6 bases). This CDR3 has 16 amino acids. Trimming left V 2 bases short and J 1 base short, with 15 bases between. Germline assignment: CDR1 SGHRS and CDR2 YFSETQ. In DNA form, the CDR3 reads TGCGCCAGCAGCTTTTTAACGGGGGGCGCGAACACTGAAGCTTTCTTT. This gives the protein CASSFLTGGANTEAFF.

The rearrangement joins TRBV4-1 to TRBJ2-2; a possible D gene is TRBD1 (6 bases). Between the trimmed V and J ends, which lost 1 base and 6 bases, there was a span of 12 bases. The CDR3 contains 15 residues. Germline V CDR1 and CDR2: MGHRA, YSYEKL. In DNA form, the CDR3 reads TGCGCCAGCAGCCAAGCGGGAACAGGGCCCGGGGAGCTGTTTTTT. This translates into CASSQAGTGPGELFF.